This TCR beta chain was recorded in a study of tissue T cells after allogeneic stem cell transplantation. Study-wide findings and caveats: Few T cell clones were shared across patients, but motif clusters showed tissue-specific shared signatures.

Germline lookup yields CDR1 NNHDY and CDR2 SYVADS. The CDR3 spans 16 residues. The V gene end was trimmed by 0 bases and the J gene end by 3 bases; junction bases not matched to a gene: 2. Time point reported: mouse harvest day 7 after allogeneic transplant. The graft held 10^6 splenic CD5+ T cells and 10^7 T-cell-depleted bone marrow cells. B6 (H2b) cells into BALB/c (H2d) mice; tissues taken at day 7 or 14. Sequenced by immunoSEQ multiplex PCR; TCRdb stores in-frame clones only, minus some. The sample shows approximately 5,000 clones, just over 50% of them seen only once. This clone qualifies as medium-sized. Its antigen is still unknown. Germline and genes: mouse. The DNA ends 1 residue before the CDR3 does, and the rest of the CDR3 is filled in from the germline J gene.

Sequencing used gut tissue. The receptor was isolated from a female BALB/c mouse given C57BL/6 T cells with graft-versus-host disease after an allogeneic hematopoietic cell transplant. V gene TRBV13-3 combines with J gene TRBJ2-1, with 11 positions matching TRBD1. The part of the CDR3 DNA that was read is TGTGCCAGCAGTGATGGGACAGGGGGCACCTATGCTGAGCAGTTC. Translated: CASSDGTGGTYAEQF. The whole CDR3 reads CASSDGTGGTYAEQFF.